The source of this TCR beta chain is a study of cytomegalovirus exposure and HLA in healthy donors. About the study: An early data release held 80 million or so unique TCRs from HLA-typed donors.

V shed 0 bases and J shed 3 bases, with 9 bases lying between them. Germline V CDR1 and CDR2: MNHEY, SVGAGI. The CDR3 is 15 residues long. A multiplex PCR was run with 60 Vbeta primers and 13 Jbeta primers. Here immunoSEQ multiplex PCR was the method, and the copy in TCRdb shows in-frame clones only, minus some. Of under 200,000 clones in the sample, less than 90% were seen once. Sequenced input: PBMCs. V usage is TRBV6-5 and J usage is TRBJ2-1, with no clear D. The sequence came from a boy aged 5-17 years in good health and CMV-seronegative. The CDR3 here is CASSYSADYYNEQFF. The CDR3 nucleotides read TGTGCCAGCAGTTACTCGGCAGATTACTACAATGAGCAGTTCTTC.